This T cell receptor (beta chain) stems from a study of regulatory T cells in long-lasting Graves disease. Study as a whole: Newly diagnosed Graves' patients had under 3 months of antithyroid drugs.

General study points: The TCR repertoire of persistent Graves' patients was less diverse than that of newly diagnosed ones.

Combining iRepertoire HTBI primers with Arm-PCR of CDR3 regions, the authors built TCR beta libraries. Original processing methods: Some 57 TRBV and about 15 TRBJ segments were identified across samples. TCRdb processed the multiplex PCR reads anew with MiXCR; each CDR3 protein has one entry. TCRdb, not the original authors, processed these V and J calls. This table has around 420,000 distinct CDR3 sequences, roughly 16% appearing once. To note about this clonotype: What it binds is unknown.

Time point in this sample: newly diagnosed GD, antithyroid drugs for less than 3 months. PBMC-extracted RNA yielded the TCR library. Per the germline V gene, CDR1 is LNHDA and CDR2 is SQIVND (reference sequence). This CDR3 region has 14 residues. Between the trimmed V and J ends, which lost 6 bases and 9 bases, there was a span of 18 bases. The chain couples TRBV19 to TRBJ2-1; D is unclear. Sequencing was performed on peripheral blood mononuclear cells (PBMCs), taken at new diagnosis, from a patient treated with antithyroid drugs. This TCR was recovered from a female donor with Graves disease. CDR3 amino acids: CASSTQSSYSEQFF. The CDR3 DNA follows: TGTGCCAGTAGCACCCAGTCGTCGTACTCTGAGCAGTTCTTC.